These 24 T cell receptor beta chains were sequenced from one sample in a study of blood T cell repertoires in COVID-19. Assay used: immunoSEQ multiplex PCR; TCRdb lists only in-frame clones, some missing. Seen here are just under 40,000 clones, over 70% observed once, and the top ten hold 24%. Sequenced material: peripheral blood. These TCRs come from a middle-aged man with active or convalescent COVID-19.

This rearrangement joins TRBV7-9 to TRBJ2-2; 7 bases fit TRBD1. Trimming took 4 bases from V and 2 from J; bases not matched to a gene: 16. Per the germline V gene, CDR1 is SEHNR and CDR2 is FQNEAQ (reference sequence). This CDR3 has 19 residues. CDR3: CASSSRSPNKGANTGELFF. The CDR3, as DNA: TGTGCCAGCAGCTCCCGCTCCCCTAACAAGGGGGCAAACACCGGGGAGCTGTTTTTT.

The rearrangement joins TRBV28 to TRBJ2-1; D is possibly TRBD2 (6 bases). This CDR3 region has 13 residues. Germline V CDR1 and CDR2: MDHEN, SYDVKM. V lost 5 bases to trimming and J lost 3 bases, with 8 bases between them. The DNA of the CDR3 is TGTGCCAGCAGTGCCGGGGGCTACAATGAGCAGTTCTTC. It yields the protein CASSAGGYNEQFF.

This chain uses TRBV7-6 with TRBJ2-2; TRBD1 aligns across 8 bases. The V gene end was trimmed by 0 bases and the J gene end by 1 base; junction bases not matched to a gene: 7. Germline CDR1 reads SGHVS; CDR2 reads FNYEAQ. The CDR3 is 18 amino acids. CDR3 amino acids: CASSLAPTGTGNTGELFF. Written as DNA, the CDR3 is TGTGCCAGCAGCTTAGCTCCGACCGGGACAGGGAACACCGGGGAGCTGTTTTTT.

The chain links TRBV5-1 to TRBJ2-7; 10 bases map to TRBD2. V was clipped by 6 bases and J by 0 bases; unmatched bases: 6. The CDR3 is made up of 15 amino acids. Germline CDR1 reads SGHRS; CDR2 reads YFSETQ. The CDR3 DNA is TGCGCCAGCAAACTAGCGGGGTTTAGCTCCTACGAGCAGTACTTC. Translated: CASKLAGFSSYEQYF.

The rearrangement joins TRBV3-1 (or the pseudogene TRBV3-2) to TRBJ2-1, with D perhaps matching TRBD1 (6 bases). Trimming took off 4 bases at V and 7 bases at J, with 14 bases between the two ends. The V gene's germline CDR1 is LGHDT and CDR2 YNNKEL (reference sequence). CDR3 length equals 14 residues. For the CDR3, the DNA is TGTGCCAGCAGCCCCCGGGACAAGGGGAATGAGCAGTTCTTC. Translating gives CASSPRDKGNEQFF.

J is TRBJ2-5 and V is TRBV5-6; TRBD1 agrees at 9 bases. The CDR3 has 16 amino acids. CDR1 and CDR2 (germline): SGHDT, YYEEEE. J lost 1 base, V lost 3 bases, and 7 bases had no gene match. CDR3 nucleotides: TGTGCCAGCAGCTGGGGCGACAGGGGGTTCCAAGAGACCCAGTACTTC. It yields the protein CASSWGDRGFQETQYF.

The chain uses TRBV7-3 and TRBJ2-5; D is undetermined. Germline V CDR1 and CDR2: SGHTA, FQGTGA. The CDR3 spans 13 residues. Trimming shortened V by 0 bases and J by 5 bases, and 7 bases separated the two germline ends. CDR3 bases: TGTGCCAGCAGCTTAACACTCCGGGAGACCCAGTACTTC. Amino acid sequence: CASSLTLRETQYF.

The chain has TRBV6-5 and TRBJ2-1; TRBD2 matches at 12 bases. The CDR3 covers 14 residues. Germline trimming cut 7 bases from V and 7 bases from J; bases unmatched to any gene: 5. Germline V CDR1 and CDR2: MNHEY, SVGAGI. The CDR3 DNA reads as TGTGCCAGCACCTCGACTAGCGGGAGTAATGAGCAGTTCTTC. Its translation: CASTSTSGSNEQFF.

This CDR3 is CASSTVTVSGNTIYF. The CDR3 DNA is TGTGCCAGCAGCACCGTGACAGTCTCTGGAAACACCATATATTTT. The chain carries TRBV11-1 and TRBJ1-3; perhaps TRBD1 as D (5 bases). The V end was cut by 5 bases, the J end by 0 bases, with 11 bases between. Germline V gives CDR1 SGHAT, CDR2 FQDESV (reference sequence). The CDR3 is 15 amino acids.

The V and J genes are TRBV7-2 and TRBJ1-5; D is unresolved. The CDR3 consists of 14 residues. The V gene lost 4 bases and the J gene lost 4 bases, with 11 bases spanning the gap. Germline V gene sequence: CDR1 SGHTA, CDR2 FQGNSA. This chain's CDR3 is CASSSRRGNQPQHF. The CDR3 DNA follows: TGTGCCAGCAGCTCTCGACGGGGAAATCAGCCCCAGCATTTT.

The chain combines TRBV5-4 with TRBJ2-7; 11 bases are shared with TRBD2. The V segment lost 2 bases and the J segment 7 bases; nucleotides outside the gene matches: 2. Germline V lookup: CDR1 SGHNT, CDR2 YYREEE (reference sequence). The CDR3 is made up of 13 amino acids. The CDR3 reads CASSLLAGDEQYF. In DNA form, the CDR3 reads TGTGCCAGCAGCTTACTAGCGGGAGATGAGCAGTACTTC.

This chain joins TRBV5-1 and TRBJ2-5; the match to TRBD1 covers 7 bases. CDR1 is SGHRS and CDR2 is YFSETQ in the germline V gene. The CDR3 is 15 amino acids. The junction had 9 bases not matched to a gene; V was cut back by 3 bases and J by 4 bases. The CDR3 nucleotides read TGCGCCAGCAGCTCCCGGACAGGCTTCGGAGAGACCCAGTACTTC. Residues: CASSSRTGFGETQYF. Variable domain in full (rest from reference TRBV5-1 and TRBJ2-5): KAGVTQTPRYLIKTRGQQVTLSCSPISGHRSVSWYQQTPGQGLQFLFEYFSETQRNKGNFPGRFSGRQFSNSRSEMNVSTLELGDSALYLCASSSRTGFGETQYFGPGTRLLVL.

The CDR3 nucleotides are TGTGCCAGCAGTTATGCTGGAAGGGGGGGGAGCACAGATACGCAGTATTTT. It specifies CASSYAGRGGSTDTQYF. V is TRBV28 and J is TRBJ2-3; perhaps TRBD2 as D (7 bases). The CDR3 has 17 amino acids. The germline V gene encodes CDR1 MDHEN and CDR2 SYDVKM. V lost 4 bases and J 0 bases, leaving 17 bases between the germline ends. The full variable domain, in which reference TRBV28 and TRBJ2-3 provide the parts outside the CDR3, is DVKVTQSSRYLVKRTGEKVFLECVQDMDHENMFWYRQDPGLGLRLIYFSYDVKMKEKGDIPEGYSVSREKKERFSLILESASTNQTSMYLCASSYAGRGGSTDTQYFGPGTRLTVL.

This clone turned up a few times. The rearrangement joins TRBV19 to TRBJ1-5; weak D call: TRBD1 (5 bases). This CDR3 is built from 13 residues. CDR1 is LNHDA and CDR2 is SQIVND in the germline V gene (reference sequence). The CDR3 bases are TGTGCTGGGGGGGGACCGTACAATCAGCCCCAGCATTTT. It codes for CAGGGPYNQPQHF.

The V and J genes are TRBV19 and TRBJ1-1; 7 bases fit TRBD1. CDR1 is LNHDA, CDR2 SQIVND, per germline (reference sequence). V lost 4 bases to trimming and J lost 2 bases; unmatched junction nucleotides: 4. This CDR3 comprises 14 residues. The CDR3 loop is CASSKTGFNTEAFF. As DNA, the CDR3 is TGTGCCAGTAGTAAGACAGGGTTTAACACTGAAGCTTTCTTT.

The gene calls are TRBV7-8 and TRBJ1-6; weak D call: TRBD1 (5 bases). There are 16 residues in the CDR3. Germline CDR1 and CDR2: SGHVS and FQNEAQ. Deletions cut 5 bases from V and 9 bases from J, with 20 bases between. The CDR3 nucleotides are TGTGCCAGCAGCCACCGCAGGGACTGGAGGGGTTCACCCCTCCACTTT. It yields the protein CASSHRRDWRGSPLHF.

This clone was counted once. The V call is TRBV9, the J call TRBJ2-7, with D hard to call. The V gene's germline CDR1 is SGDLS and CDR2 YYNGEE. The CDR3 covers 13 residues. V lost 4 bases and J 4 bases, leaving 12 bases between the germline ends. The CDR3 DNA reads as TGTGCCAGCAGCATAACACCGAATTACGAGCAGTACTTC. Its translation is CASSITPNYEQYF.

CDR3 DNA sequence: TGCGCCAGCAGCTTCACGGGACAGGGGAACACCGGGGAGCTGTTTTTT. This translates into CASSFTGQGNTGELFF. V gene TRBV5-1 combines with J gene TRBJ2-2; 9 positions match TRBD1. Germline V gene lookup returns CDR1 SGHRS and CDR2 YFSETQ. Trimming removed 2 bases from V and 1 base from J; junction bases left unmatched: 3. The CDR3 consists of 16 residues.

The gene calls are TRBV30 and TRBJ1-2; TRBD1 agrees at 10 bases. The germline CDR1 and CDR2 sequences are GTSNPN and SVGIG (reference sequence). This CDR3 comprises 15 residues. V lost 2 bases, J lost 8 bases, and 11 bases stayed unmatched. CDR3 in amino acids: CAWSSRTGGALGYTF. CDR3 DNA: TGTGCCTGGAGTTCACGGACAGGGGGGGCTCTGGGCTACACCTTC.

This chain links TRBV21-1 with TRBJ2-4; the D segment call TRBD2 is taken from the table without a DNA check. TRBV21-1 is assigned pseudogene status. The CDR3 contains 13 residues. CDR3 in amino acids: CASSMLAKNIQYF. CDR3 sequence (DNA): TGTGCCAGCAGCATGCTAGCTAAAAACATTCAGTACTTC.

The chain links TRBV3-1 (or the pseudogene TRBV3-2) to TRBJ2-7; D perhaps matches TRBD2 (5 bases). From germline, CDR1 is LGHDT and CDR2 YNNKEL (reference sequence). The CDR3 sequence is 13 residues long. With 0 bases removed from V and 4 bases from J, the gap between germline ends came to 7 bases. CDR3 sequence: CASSQEGGYEQYF. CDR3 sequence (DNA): TGTGCCAGCAGCCAAGAAGGCGGGTACGAGCAGTACTTC.

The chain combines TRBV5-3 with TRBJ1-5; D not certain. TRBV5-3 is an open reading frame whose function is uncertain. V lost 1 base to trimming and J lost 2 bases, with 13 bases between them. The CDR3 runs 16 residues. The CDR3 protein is CARSLLSGLGNQPQHF. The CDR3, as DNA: TGTGCCAGAAGCTTGTTATCGGGTTTGGGCAATCAGCCCCAGCATTTT.

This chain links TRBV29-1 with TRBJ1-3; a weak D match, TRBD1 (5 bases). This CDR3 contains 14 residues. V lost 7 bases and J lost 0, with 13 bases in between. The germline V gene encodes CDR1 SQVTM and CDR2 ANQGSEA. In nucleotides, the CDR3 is TGCAGCGGGTCCCGGGGGGGCTCTGGAAACACCATATATTTT. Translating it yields CSGSRGGSGNTIYF.

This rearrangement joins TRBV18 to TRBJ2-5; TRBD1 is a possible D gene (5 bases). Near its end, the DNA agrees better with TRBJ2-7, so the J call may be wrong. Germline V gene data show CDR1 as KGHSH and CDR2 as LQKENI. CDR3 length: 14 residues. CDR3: CASSPRTTSDEQYF. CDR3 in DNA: TGTGCCAGCTCACCTCGGACAACCTCGGACGAGCAGTACTTC.